This TCR beta chain stems from a study of blood T cell repertoires in COVID-19. Study overall: Whether acute or convalescent, the COVID-19 samples came from the United States, Italy and Spain. Sources were T cells, B-cell-depleted T cells, or PBMCs; the material itself was cDNA or gDNA.

Per germline, CDR1 MDHEN and CDR2 SYDVKM. V shed 6 bases, J shed 0 bases, and the junction held 7 bases outside the gene matches. The length of the CDR3 is 16 residues. Methods used by the authors: It was from reference gene primer amplification that nucleated cell counts were estimated. Repertoires were generated with immunoSEQ multiplex PCR, while TCRdb's copy carries only in-frame clones and drops some. The DNA was the basis for D and trimming; V, J and clone size are from that table. This table has roughly 250,000 clones, more than 60% appearing once. Input material: peripheral blood. The source of this sequence is a woman aged 40 to 55 with active or convalescent COVID-19. The chain employs TRBV28 and TRBJ1-5; 8 bases agree with TRBD1. CDR3 amino acids: CASRMGTGYSNQPQHF. The CDR3 DNA reads TGTGCCAGCAGGATGGGGACAGGTTATAGCAATCAGCCCCAGCATTTT.